The rows below give T cell receptor beta chains drawn from one sample of a study of identical twins. TCRdb itself ran the 5' RACE reads through MiXCR, one entry per CDR3 protein. Found here are approximately 490,000 distinct CDR3 sequences, 20% to 25% of them singletons; the top ten hold approximately 0.52%. These data are also associated with another study on yellow fever vaccine responses in identical twins.

The sample was CD4+ T cells sorted from blood. The receptor source for this set is a woman under 30 in good health. Both conserved end residues are part of each CDR3. A D gene is named only where the DNA matches it firmly.

v_call,d_call,j_call,cdr3_aa
TRBV20-1,-,TRBJ2-3,CSARDISDTQYF
TRBV25-1,TRBD2,TRBJ2-5,CASSGHLGAAGLGTQYF
TRBV7-9,-,TRBJ2-1,CASSSGLFDNEQFF
TRBV12-3/TRBV12-4,-,TRBJ1-5,CASSASAWGNQPQHF
TRBV20-1,TRBD2,TRBJ2-1,CCASSGLAGFGSYNEQFF
TRBV18,-,TRBJ2-7,CASSPGFPTEQYF
TRBV5-1,TRBD1,TRBJ2-1,CASNLGQLGNEQFF
TRBV15,-,TRBJ1-5,CATSRGQEAGPQHF
TRBV20-1,TRBD2,TRBJ2-1,CSALRTSAANEQFF
TRBV6-1,-,TRBJ1-2,CASSPSTNYGYTF
TRBV28,TRBD1,TRBJ2-1,CASTKSGTGGSNEQFF
TRBV11-2,-,TRBJ2-3,CASSPSTSRGWQYF
TRBV11-2,TRBD1,TRBJ2-1,CASRSSGGQAYNEQFF
TRBV24-1,TRBD2,TRBJ2-1,CATSDQDSGGSYNEQFF
TRBV5-1,-,TRBJ1-6,CASSQETGGNSPLHF
TRBV20-1,-,TRBJ2-1,CSALTTGANEQFF
TRBV7-2,-,TRBJ2-3,CASSSAGTLSTDTQYF
TRBV29-1,-,TRBJ2-1,CSVTTPNEQFF
TRBV3-1,TRBD1,TRBJ1-4,CASSQGGRTGRGLFF
TRBV2,TRBD2,TRBJ2-1,CAFSTTGTSPSAYNEQFF
TRBV10-3,-,TRBJ1-1,CAISESSHPDEAFF
TRBV6-5,-,TRBJ2-5,CASSYFGETQYF
TRBV3-1,-,TRBJ2-7,CASSQVRYEQYF
TRBV11-1,TRBD2,TRBJ2-1,CASSFLAGGHNEQFF
TRBV4-1,-,TRBJ1-5,CASSQDVRGWGNQPQHF
TRBV12-3/TRBV12-4,-,TRBJ1-1,CASTLGTYTTEAFF
TRBV11-2,TRBD2,TRBJ2-5,CASSLRTSGTRETQYF
TRBV18,-,TRBJ1-5,CASSTTPGGNQPQHF
TRBV5-5,TRBD1,TRBJ2-1,CASSRSGTEYNEQFF
TRBV7-9,-,TRBJ1-1,CASGLQQNTEAFF
TRBV27,TRBD1,TRBJ1-6,CASGDRNSPLHF
TRBV25-1,-,TRBJ1-2,CASSEGPNYGYTF
TRBV6-5,-,TRBJ2-1,CASTQGLGEQFF
TRBV5-1,-,TRBJ2-4,CASSLAPGALGAKNIQYF
TRBV29-1,-,TRBJ2-4,CSVEGQGKNIQYF
TRBV20-1,-,TRBJ2-3,CRPRRISF
TRBV5-1,TRBD2,TRBJ2-2,CASSSSGLEGTGELFF
TRBV11-1,TRBD1,TRBJ1-5,CASSEKTGDLYYCNQPQHF
TRBV9,TRBD1,TRBJ2-5,CASSVGQGAETQYF
TRBV6-5,-,TRBJ2-1,CASSYRISGGYNEQFF
TRBV7-9,-,TRBJ2-1,CASSLALGREWVRPFF
TRBV10-3,-,TRBJ1-1,CAISDRGVNTEAFF
TRBV20-1,-,TRBJ2-1,CSAAGWELRFNEQFF
TRBV29-1,-,TRBJ1-1,CSVVAGGDTEAFF
TRBV29-1,-,TRBJ1-1,CSADLNTEAFF
TRBV19,-,TRBJ2-3,CASSMRMDTQYF
TRBV12-3/TRBV12-4,TRBD2,TRBJ2-1,CASRIEFASGGTNEQFF
TRBV12-3/TRBV12-4,TRBD2,TRBJ2-1,CASTFLSGNEQFF
TRBV4-1,-,TRBJ2-7,CASSQAVTSWYEQYF
TRBV11-2,-,TRBJ1-2,CASSTPGNRGYTF
TRBV3-1,-,TRBJ1-1,CASSQRPGQTNTEAFF
TRBV20-1,TRBD2,TRBJ2-7,CSAVREGPYEQYF
TRBV5-1,TRBD2,TRBJ2-1,CASSLVGGGAHNEQFF
TRBV20-1,TRBD1,TRBJ1-5,CSARDVQGEGPQHF
TRBV2,-,TRBJ2-3,CASAGVLSTDTQYF
TRBV6-5,-,TRBJ2-1,CASSAPNEQSF
TRBV5-1,-,TRBJ1-2,CASSPAGSQEWGYTF
TRBV2,-,TRBJ2-3,CASSEWGGATREDTQYF
TRBV12-3/TRBV12-4,-,TRBJ2-5,CASSLGRMRQETQYF